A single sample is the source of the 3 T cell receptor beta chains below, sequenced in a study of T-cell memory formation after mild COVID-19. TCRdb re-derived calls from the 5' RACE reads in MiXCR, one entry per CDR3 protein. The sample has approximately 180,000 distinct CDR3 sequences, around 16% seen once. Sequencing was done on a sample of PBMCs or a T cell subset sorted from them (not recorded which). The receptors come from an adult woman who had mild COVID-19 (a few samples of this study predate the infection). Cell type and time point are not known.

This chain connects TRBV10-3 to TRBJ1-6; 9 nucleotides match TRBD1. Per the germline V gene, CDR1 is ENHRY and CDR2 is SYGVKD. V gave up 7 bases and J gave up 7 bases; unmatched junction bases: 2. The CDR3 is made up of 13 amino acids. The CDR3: CAITTGGNSPLHF. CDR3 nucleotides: TGTGCCATCACGACAGGGGGGAATTCACCCCTCCACTTT.

CDR3 residues: CSARPGNSPLHF. CDR3 sequence (DNA): TGCAGTGCTAGACCAGGGAATTCACCCCTCCACTTT. The rearrangement uses TRBV20-1 and TRBJ1-6; D perhaps matches TRBD1 (5 bases). In germline, CDR1 is DFQATT, CDR2 SNEGSKA (reference sequence). The germline V and J ends were trimmed by 2 bases and 7 bases, with 6 bases remaining between them. This CDR3 is built from 12 residues.

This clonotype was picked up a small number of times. CDR3 in DNA: TGTGCCAGCAGCCAAGATACGTACGAGCAGTACTTC. It codes for CASSQDTYEQYF. This chain connects TRBV3-1 to TRBJ2-7; unclear D gene. Germline CDR1 is LGHDT and CDR2 is YNNKEL (reference sequence). V was shortened by 0 bases and J by 4 bases, with 4 bases between the two germline ends. The CDR3 length is 12 residues.